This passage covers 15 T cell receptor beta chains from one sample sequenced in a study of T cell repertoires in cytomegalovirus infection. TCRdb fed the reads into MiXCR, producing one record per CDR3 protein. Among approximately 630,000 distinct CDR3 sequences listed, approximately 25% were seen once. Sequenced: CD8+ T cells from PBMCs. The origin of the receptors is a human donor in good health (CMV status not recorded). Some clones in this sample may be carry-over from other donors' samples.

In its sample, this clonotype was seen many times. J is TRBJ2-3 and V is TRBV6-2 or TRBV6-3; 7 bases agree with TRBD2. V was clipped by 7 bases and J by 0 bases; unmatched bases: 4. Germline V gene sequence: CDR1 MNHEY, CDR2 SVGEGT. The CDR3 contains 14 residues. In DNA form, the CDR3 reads TGTGCCAGCACCCCCGGGGGGAGCACAGATACGCAGTATTTT. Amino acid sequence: CASTPGGSTDTQYF.

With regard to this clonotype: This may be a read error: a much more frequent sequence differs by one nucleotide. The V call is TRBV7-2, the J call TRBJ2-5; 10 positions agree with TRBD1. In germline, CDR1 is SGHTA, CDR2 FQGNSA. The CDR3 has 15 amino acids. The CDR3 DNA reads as TGTGCCAGCAGCTTAGAGGGACAGGGGTCAGAGATCCAGTACTTC. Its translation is CASSLEGQGSEIQYF.

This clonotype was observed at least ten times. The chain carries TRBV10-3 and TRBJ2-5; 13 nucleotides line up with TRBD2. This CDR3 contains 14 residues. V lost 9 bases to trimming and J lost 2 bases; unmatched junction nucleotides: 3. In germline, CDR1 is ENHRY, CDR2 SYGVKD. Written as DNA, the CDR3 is TGTGCCATTTCGACTAGCGGGGGGCAAGAGACCCAGTACTTC. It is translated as CAISTSGGQETQYF.

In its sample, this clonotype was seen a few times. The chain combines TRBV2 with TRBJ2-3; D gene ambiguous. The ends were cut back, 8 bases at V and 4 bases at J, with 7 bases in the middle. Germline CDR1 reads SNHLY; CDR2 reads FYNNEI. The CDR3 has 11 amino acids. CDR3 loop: CASPTADTQYF. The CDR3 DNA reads TGTGCCAGCCCGACGGCAGATACGCAGTATTTT.

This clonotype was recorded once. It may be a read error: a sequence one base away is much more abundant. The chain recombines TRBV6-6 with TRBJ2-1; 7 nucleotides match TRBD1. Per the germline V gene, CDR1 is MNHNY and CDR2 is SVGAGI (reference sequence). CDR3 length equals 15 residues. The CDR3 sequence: CTSSLSGTDYNEQFF. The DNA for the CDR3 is TGTACCAGCAGTCTATCCGGGACAGACTACAATGAGCAGTTCTTC.

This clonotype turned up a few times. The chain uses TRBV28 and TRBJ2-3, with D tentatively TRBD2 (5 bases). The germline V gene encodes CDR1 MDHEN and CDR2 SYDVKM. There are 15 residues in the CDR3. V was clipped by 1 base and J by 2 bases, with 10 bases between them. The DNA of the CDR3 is TGTGCCAGCAGTTTATCTGACTACTACACAGATACGCAGTATTTT. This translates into CASSLSDYYTDTQYF. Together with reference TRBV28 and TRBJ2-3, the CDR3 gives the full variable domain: DVKVTQSSRYLVKRTGEKVFLECVQDMDHENMFWYRQDPGLGLRLIYFSYDVKMKEKGDIPEGYSVSREKKERFSLILESASTNQTSMYLCASSLSDYYTDTQYFGPGTRLTVL.

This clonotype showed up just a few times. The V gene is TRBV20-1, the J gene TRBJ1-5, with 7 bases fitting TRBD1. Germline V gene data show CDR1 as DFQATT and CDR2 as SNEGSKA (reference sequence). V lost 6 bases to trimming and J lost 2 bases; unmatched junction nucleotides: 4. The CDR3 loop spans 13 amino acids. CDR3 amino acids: CSARDSRNQPQHF. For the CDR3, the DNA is TGCAGTGCCCGGGACAGCCGCAATCAGCCCCAGCATTTT.

The CDR3 sequence is CSGEGSGYTF. CDR3 in DNA: TGCAGTGGTGAGGGGAGTGGCTACACCTTC. V gene TRBV20-1 combines with J gene TRBJ1-2; a possible D gene is TRBD1 (5 bases). CDR3 length: 10 amino acids. Germline V lookup: CDR1 DFQATT, CDR2 SNEGSKA (reference sequence). Trimming removed 7 bases from V and 7 bases from J, with 10 bases in between.

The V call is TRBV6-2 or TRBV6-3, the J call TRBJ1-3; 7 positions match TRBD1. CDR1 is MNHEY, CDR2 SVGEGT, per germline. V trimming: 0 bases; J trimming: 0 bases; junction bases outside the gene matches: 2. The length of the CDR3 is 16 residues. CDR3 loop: CASSYSGQYSGNTIYF. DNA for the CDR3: TGTGCCAGCAGTTACTCGGGACAGTACTCTGGAAACACCATATATTTT.

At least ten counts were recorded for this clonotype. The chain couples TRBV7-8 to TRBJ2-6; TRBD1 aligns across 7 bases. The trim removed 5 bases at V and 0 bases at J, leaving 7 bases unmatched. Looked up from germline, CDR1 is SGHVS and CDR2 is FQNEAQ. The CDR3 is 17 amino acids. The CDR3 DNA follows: TGTGCCAGCAGCGTACAGGGGCCTCTCTCTGGGGCCAACGTCCTGACTTTC. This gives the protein CASSVQGPLSGANVLTF.

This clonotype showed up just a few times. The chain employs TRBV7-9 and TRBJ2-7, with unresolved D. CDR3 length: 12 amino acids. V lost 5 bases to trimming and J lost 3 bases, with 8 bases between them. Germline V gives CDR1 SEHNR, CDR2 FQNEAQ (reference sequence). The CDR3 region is CASSQDLYEQYF. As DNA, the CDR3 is TGTGCCAGCAGCCAAGACCTCTACGAGCAGTACTTC.

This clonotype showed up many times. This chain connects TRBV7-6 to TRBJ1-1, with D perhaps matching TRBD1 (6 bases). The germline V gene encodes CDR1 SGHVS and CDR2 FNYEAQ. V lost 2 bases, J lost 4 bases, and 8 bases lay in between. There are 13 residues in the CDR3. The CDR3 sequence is CASSLKGGTEAFF. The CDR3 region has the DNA TGTGCCAGCAGCTTAAAAGGGGGCACTGAAGCTTTCTTT.

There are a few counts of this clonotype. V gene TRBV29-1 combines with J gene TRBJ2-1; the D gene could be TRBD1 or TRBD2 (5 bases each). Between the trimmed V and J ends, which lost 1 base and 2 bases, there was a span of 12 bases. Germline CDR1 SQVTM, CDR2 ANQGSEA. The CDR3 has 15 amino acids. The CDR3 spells CSVEGGNNPYNEQFF. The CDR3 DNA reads TGCAGCGTTGAAGGGGGGAACAATCCCTACAATGAGCAGTTCTTC.

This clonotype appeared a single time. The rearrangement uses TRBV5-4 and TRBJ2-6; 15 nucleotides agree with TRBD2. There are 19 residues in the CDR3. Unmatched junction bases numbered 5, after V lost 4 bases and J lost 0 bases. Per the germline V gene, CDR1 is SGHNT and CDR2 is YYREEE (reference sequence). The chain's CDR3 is CASSEGTSGGYSGANVLTF. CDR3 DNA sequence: TGTGCCAGCAGCGAAGGGACTAGCGGGGGGTACTCTGGGGCCAACGTCCTGACTTTC.

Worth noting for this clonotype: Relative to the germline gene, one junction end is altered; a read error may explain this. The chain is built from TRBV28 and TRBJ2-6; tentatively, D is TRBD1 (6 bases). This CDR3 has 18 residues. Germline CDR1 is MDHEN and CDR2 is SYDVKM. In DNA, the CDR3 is TGTGCCAGCATTTTATCACAGGGCTATGGCGCTGGGGCCAACGTCCTGACTTTC. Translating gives CASILSQGYGAGANVLTF.